This is a list of T cell receptor beta chains from one sample in a study of blood T cell repertoires in COVID-19. Measured with immunoSEQ multiplex PCR; TCRdb has only the in-frame clones, and not every one. Altogether approximately 150,000 clones are present, about 81% being singletons, with the ten largest covering roughly 10%. The sequencing input was peripheral blood. Receptor source: a human donor in a cohort sampled during active COVID-19. CDR3s include the opening cysteine and the closing phenylalanine or tryptophan. A D gene is named only where the DNA matches it firmly. Where a row states a size, it is once, few, many or the class of an expanded clone; other rows omit it.

v_gene	abundance	j_gene	d_gene	CDR3aa	CDR3nt
TRBV3-1/TRBV3-2	NA	TRBJ1-2	NA	CASSQLSRLDYGYTF	TGTGCCAGCAGCCAACTATCCAGGTTGGACTATGGCTACACCTTC
TRBV20-1	NA	TRBJ1-3	NA	CSAIGNTIYF	TGCAGTGCTATAGGAAACACCATATATTTT
TRBV6-5	NA	TRBJ1-1	TRBD1	CASSLTGVKTEAFF	TGTGCCAGCAGCCTTACAGGGGTGAAGACTGAAGCTTTCTTT
TRBV30	NA	TRBJ2-1	NA	CAWSVGGSSYNEQFF	TGTGCCTGGAGTGTTGGCGGCAGCTCCTACAATGAGCAGTTCTTC
TRBV27	NA	TRBJ1-1	TRBD1	CASSSQGADTEAFF	TGTGCCAGCAGTTCCCAGGGGGCGGACACTGAAGCTTTCTTT
TRBV6-5	NA	TRBJ2-1	NA	CASSSGPYNEQFF	TGTGCCAGCTCTAGTGGCCCCTACAATGAGCAGTTCTTC
TRBV7-9	NA	TRBJ2-5	NA	CASSPLKERETQYF	TGTGCCAGCAGCCCACTTAAGGAGAGGGAGACCCAGTACTTC
TRBV24-1	few	TRBJ1-6	TRBD1	CATSDFVGPTGRTPLHF	TGTGCCACCAGTGATTTCGTTGGCCCGACAGGGCGGACACCCCTCCACTTT
TRBV7-2	NA	TRBJ1-5	TRBD1	CASSRDRDNQPQHF	TGTGCCAGCAGCCGGGACAGGGACAATCAGCCCCAGCATTTT
TRBV7-9	NA	TRBJ2-3	TRBD2	CASSLEGGGGPHADTQYF	TGTGCCAGCAGCTTAGAGGGTGGGGGAGGGCCTCACGCAGATACGCAGTATTTT
TRBV6-5	NA	TRBJ1-5	NA	CASSYSAGDKPQHF	TGTGCCAGCAGTTACTCGGCAGGGGACAAGCCCCAGCATTTT
TRBV29-1	few	TRBJ2-1	TRBD2	CSVQTGLFWTSGSNEQFF	TGCAGCGTCCAAACAGGGTTGTTTTGGACTAGCGGATCCAATGAGCAGTTCTTC
TRBV7-9	NA	TRBJ2-2	NA	CASSRPYDREVDTGELFF	TGTGCCAGCAGCCGACCCTACGACAGGGAGGTCGACACCGGGGAGCTGTTTTTT
TRBV10-3	NA	TRBJ2-7	TRBD2	CAIRGERDKIYEQYF	TGTGCCATCAGGGGGGAGCGGGATAAGATCTACGAGCAGTACTTC
TRBV7-2	NA	TRBJ1-1	NA	CASSSSQDSEAFF	TGTGCCAGCAGCTCATCACAGGACAGTGAAGCTTTCTTT
TRBV14	NA	TRBJ1-2	NA	CASSRQDMWGVGYGYTF	TGTGCCAGCAGCCGCCAAGATATGTGGGGGGTCGGCTATGGCTACACCTTC
TRBV6-5	NA	TRBJ1-2	TRBD1	CASSQGDNYGYTF	TGTGCCAGCAGCCAGGGGGACAATTATGGCTACACCTTC
TRBV3-1/TRBV3-2	NA	TRBJ2-6	TRBD2	CASSHLGTSGTGANVLTF	TGTGCCAGCAGCCACCTAGGGACTAGCGGAACTGGGGCCAACGTCCTGACTTTC
TRBV29-1	once	TRBJ2-2	NA	CSVEAGYTGELFF	TGCAGCGTTGAAGCAGGCTACACCGGGGAGCTGTTTTTT
TRBV3-1/TRBV3-2	NA	TRBJ1-2	NA	CASSQVASNYGYTF	TGTGCCAGCAGCCAAGTCGCCAGTAACTATGGCTACACCTTC
TRBV25-1	NA	TRBJ2-7	NA	CASSGRQLGYEQYF	TGTGCCAGCAGTGGGCGACAGCTCGGCTACGAGCAGTACTTC
TRBV10-3	NA	TRBJ2-1	NA	CAISGSGAHLLNEQFF	TGTGCCATCAGTGGGTCAGGGGCCCACCTCCTCAATGAGCAGTTCTTC
TRBV7-9	NA	TRBJ1-1	TRBD1	CASSLAKQGAEAFF	TGTGCCAGCAGCTTAGCGAAACAGGGGGCTGAAGCTTTCTTT
TRBV28	NA	TRBJ2-4	TRBD1	CASSSQGAHAKNIQYF	TGTGCCAGCAGTTCACAGGGGGCTCACGCCAAAAACATTCAGTACTTC
TRBV19	NA	TRBJ2-3	NA	CASSGRRTDTQYF	TGTGCCAGTAGCGGGAGACGCACAGATACGCAGTATTTT
TRBV19	NA	TRBJ2-7	NA	CASKTPAGYEQYF	TGTGCCAGTAAAACCCCCGCGGGCTACGAGCAGTACTTC
TRBV7-2	few	TRBJ2-7	TRBD2	CASSLAASGITGQYF	TGTGCCAGCAGCTTAGCTGCTAGCGGGATTACGGGGCAGTACTTC
TRBV5-1	NA	TRBJ1-1	TRBD1	CASSGTGLEAFF	TGCGCCAGCAGCGGGACAGGACTTGAAGCTTTCTTT
TRBV29-1	NA	TRBJ1-1	TRBD1	CSVEPRLQGTEAFF	TGCAGCGTTGAGCCCCGACTACAGGGGACTGAAGCTTTCTTT
TRBV7-2	NA	TRBJ1-6	NA	CASSPRGGEAVHSPLHF	TGTGCCAGCAGCCCACGGGGGGGGGAAGCGGTTCATTCACCCCTCCACTTT
TRBV5-4	NA	TRBJ2-5	TRBD2	CASSLAIGGAGETQYF	TGTGCCAGCAGCTTGGCGATCGGGGGGGCCGGAGAGACCCAGTACTTC
TRBV18	NA	TRBJ1-5	TRBD1	CASSRTGTGVYSNQPQHF	TGTGCCAGCTCACGTACCGGGACAGGGGTCTATAGCAATCAGCCCCAGCATTTT
TRBV7-8	NA	TRBJ1-5	NA	CASSLRRMISNQPQHF	TGTGCCAGCAGCTTGCGGCGGATGATTAGCAATCAGCCCCAGCATTTT
TRBV4-1	NA	TRBJ2-7	NA	CASSQEQLRAQYF	TGCGCCAGCAGCCAGGAACAGCTCCGAGCGCAGTACTTC
TRBV18	NA	TRBJ2-3	NA	CASGGATDTQYF	TGTGCCAGCGGGGGGGCTACAGATACGCAGTATTTT
TRBV28	few	TRBJ1-1	NA	CASRSDSFIGAEAFF	TGTGCCAGCAGGTCGGACTCCTTTATCGGGGCTGAAGCTTTCTTT
TRBV12-3/TRBV12-4	once	TRBJ2-5	NA	CASSPGDGETQYF	TGTGCCAGCAGCCCCGGGGATGGGGAGACCCAGTACTTC
TRBV9	few	TRBJ1-6	TRBD1	CASSVEGTGGNSPLHF	TGTGCCAGCAGCGTAGAGGGGACAGGGGGCAATTCACCCCTCCACTTT
TRBV6-2/TRBV6-3	NA	TRBJ2-1	NA	CASSYGSGGAYNEQFF	TGTGCCAGCAGTTACGGGAGCGGAGGGGCCTACAATGAGCAGTTCTTC
TRBV7-9	NA	TRBJ1-1	NA	CAGILGADTEAFF	TGTGCCGGCATTCTAGGCGCGGACACTGAAGCTTTCTTT
TRBV11-2	many	TRBJ2-7	TRBD1	CASSSWVGTGDHEQYF	TGTGCCAGCAGCTCCTGGGTGGGGACAGGGGACCACGAGCAGTACTTC